This TCR beta chain was sequenced in a study of blood T cell repertoires in COVID-19. In the study overall: The cDNA or gDNA used as material had been derived from T cells, B-cell-depleted T cells, or PBMCs.

The length of the CDR3 is 19 residues. Germline V gene data show CDR1 as LNHDA and CDR2 as SQIVND (reference sequence). V shed 1 base and J shed 2 bases, with 21 bases lying between them. Study processing details: Using reference gene primer amplification, nucleated cell counts were estimated. TCRdb's table, derived via immunoSEQ multiplex PCR, lists solely in-frame clones and lacks some. The V and J calls and clone size come from that table; D and trimming were worked out from the DNA. Of approximately 240,000 clones listed, 88% were seen once; the top ten hold approximately 2.1%. The clonotype originates from a middle-aged woman who had recovered from COVID-19. The sequencing sample was made of peripheral blood. The gene calls are TRBV19 and TRBJ2-1; TRBD1 is a possible D gene (7 bases). The DNA of the CDR3 is TGTGCCAGTAGTATAGTAGGTGGCGGGACAGCGAACCCCTACAATGAGCAGTTCTTC. The encoded protein is CASSIVGGGTANPYNEQFF.